Shown below are 28 T cell receptor beta chains from a single sample sequenced in a study of blood T cells in healthy people across ages. The authors ran a second PCR of roughly 6 to 11 cycles using a sample-barcoded 5' primer and a J-beta primer mix. In TCRdb, the 5' RACE reads were re-called with MiXCR into one record per CDR3 protein. Found here are under 1,000,000 distinct CDR3 sequences, 36% of them singletons; the top ten hold 13%. Sequenced: blood. The origin of the receptors is a man aged 18 to 29 in good health.

This clonotype was seen a handful of times. This chain connects TRBV20-1 to TRBJ1-6, with TRBD1 identical over 10 bases. The V segment lost 0 bases and the J segment 13 bases; nucleotides outside the gene matches: 9. The CDR3 spans 15 residues. CDR1 is DFQATT, CDR2 SNEGSKA, per germline (reference sequence). The CDR3 is CSAREPGQGNPPLHF. CDR3 in DNA: TGCAGTGCTAGAGAACCGGGACAGGGGAATCCGCCCCTCCACTTT.

Only a few counts were recorded for this clonotype. The chain uses TRBV6-2 or TRBV6-3 and TRBJ1-2; D call uncertain. Trimming shortened V by 8 bases and J by 0 bases, and 13 bases separated the two germline ends. CDR1 and CDR2 (germline): MNHEY, SVGEGT. CDR3 length: 14 amino acids. The CDR3 is CASVHSNSNYGYTF. In nucleotides, the CDR3 is TGTGCCAGCGTCCACAGTAATTCTAACTATGGCTACACCTTC.

Remarks on this clonotype: The junction departs from the called germline gene at one end, perhaps through a read error. The V call is TRBV12-3 or TRBV12-4, the J call TRBJ2-3; tentative D call: TRBD2 (6 bases). The CDR3 consists of 15 residues. The CDR3 coding sequence is TGTGCCAGCAGTCTTAGCGGAGTGAGGGCAGATGCGCAGTATTTT. The encoded protein is CASSLSGVRADAQYF.

This clonotype occurred a few times. This sequence joins TRBV4-1 and TRBJ1-6, with D unclear. The CDR3 contains 16 residues. Germline V gene sequence: CDR1 MGHRA, CDR2 YSYEKL. Trimming pared 0 bases from V and 6 bases from J, leaving 12 bases between. CDR3 DNA: TGCGCCAGCAGCCAAGATACGGCCTGGGCTAATTCACCCCTCCACTTT. Translating it yields CASSQDTAWANSPLHF.

This clonotype was counted a few times. This sequence joins TRBV6-6 and TRBJ1-1, with no clear D. Germline V gene data show CDR1 as MNHNY and CDR2 as SVGAGI (reference sequence). The V gene lost 1 base and the J gene lost 7 bases, with 10 bases spanning the gap. CDR3 length: 13 residues. The CDR3 nucleotides read TGTGCCAGCAGTTACTACCCCATGGGTGAAGCTTTCTTT. As protein: CASSYYPMGEAFF.

The chain recombines TRBV7-2 with TRBJ1-4, with D unresolved. This CDR3 region has 13 residues. Germline loops: CDR1 SGHTA, CDR2 FQGNSA. The V gene lost 5 bases and the J gene lost 0 bases, with 4 bases spanning the gap. CDR3 coding DNA: TGTGCCAGCAGCGCCGCAACTAATGAAAAACTGTTTTTT. Encoded protein: CASSAATNEKLFF.

This clonotype was counted a few times. The V and J genes are TRBV6-5 and TRBJ1-5, with a possible D match to TRBD1 (6 bases). V was pared by 6 bases and J by 2 bases, with 17 bases between. Germline CDR1 reads MNHEY; CDR2 reads SVGAGI. The CDR3 runs to 16 residues. The CDR3 DNA sequence: TGTGCCAGCAGCCTTACCCCGGACAGACGCAATCAGCCCCAGCATTTT. It codes for CASSLTPDRRNQPQHF.

Points on this clonotype: The junction shows a germline mismatch at one end, possibly a read error. CDR3 sequence (DNA): TGTGCCAGCAGTCAAAGGGACATCTTGTCGCCCCCCCACTTT. Encoded protein: CASSQRDILSPPHF. The rearrangement uses TRBV27 and TRBJ1-6, with D tentatively TRBD1 (6 bases). The CDR3 has 14 residues. The V gene's germline CDR1 is MNHEY and CDR2 SMNVEV (reference sequence).

This clonotype was detected only a few times. This chain links TRBV4-1 with TRBJ2-7, with D possibly TRBD2 on 6 matching bases. The CDR3 runs to 14 residues. The germline V gene has CDR1 MGHRA and CDR2 YSYEKL. Trimming removed 4 bases at V and 3 bases at J, with 13 bases between. The CDR3 bases are TGCGCCAGCAGCCCAGTCGGAGGGAGCTACGAGCAGTACTTC. This sequence encodes CASSPVGGSYEQYF.

This clonotype was found a few times. The chain employs TRBV20-1 and TRBJ2-1; the match to TRBD1 covers 9 bases. CDR1 and CDR2 (germline): DFQATT, SNEGSKA (reference sequence). The CDR3 is made up of 14 amino acids. The V and J ends lost 5 bases and 4 bases, in that order; junction bases with no gene match: 6. The CDR3 protein is CSASGTGSYNEQFF. The CDR3 DNA sequence: TGCAGTGCTTCCGGGACAGGGTCTTACAATGAGCAGTTCTTC.

This clonotype has only a few counts. The chain is built from TRBV29-1 and TRBJ2-7; D gene uncertain. The germline gives CDR1 SQVTM, CDR2 ANQGSEA. The V gene lost 4 bases and the J gene lost 0 bases, with 7 bases spanning the gap. The CDR3 contains 12 residues. The DNA of the CDR3 is TGCAGCGTTGGGGCGTCCTCCTACGAGCAGTACTTC. This translates into CSVGASSYEQYF.

The V and J genes are TRBV25-1 and TRBJ2-3; 11 nucleotides match TRBD2. The germline V gene has CDR1 MGHDK and CDR2 SYGVNS. The CDR3 length is 15 residues. The junction had 5 bases not matched to a gene; V was cut back by 8 bases and J by 1 base. The CDR3 DNA reads as TGTGCCAGCTGTCTGACTAGCGGGGGCACAGATACGCAGTATTTT. Protein sequence: CASCLTSGGTDTQYF.

This chain links TRBV6-1 with TRBJ1-4; TRBD1 matches 7 bases. Trimming removed 4 bases from V and 7 bases from J; junction bases left unmatched: 6. There are 14 residues in the CDR3. Germline CDR1 reads MNHNS; CDR2 reads SASEGT. CDR3 DNA: TGTGCCAGCAGTGGACAGGGAGGGCGTGAAAAACTGTTTTTT. It specifies CASSGQGGREKLFF.

Comment on this clonotype: This may come from a read error, since a much larger clone is one base off. V usage is TRBV7-9 and J usage is TRBJ2-7; tentatively, D is TRBD1 (5 bases). This CDR3 comprises 17 residues. V shed 1 base and J shed 0 bases, with 16 bases lying between them. Germline V gene lookup returns CDR1 SEHNR and CDR2 FQNEAQ (reference sequence). CDR3 nucleotide sequence: TGTGCCAGCAGCTTAGTTCAAGGACATGGGTTCTCCTACGAGCAGTACTTC. Translating it yields CASSLVQGHGFSYEQYF.

The table lists this clonotype with a count of one. The J gene is TRBJ2-1, the V gene TRBV9; tentatively, D is TRBD2 (6 bases). With 0 bases removed from V and 7 bases from J, the gap between germline ends came to 14 bases. In germline, CDR1 is SGDLS, CDR2 YYNGEE. The CDR3 has 15 residues. The chain's CDR3 is CASSVEALGGNEQFF. The CDR3 nucleotides read TGTGCCAGCAGCGTAGAGGCGCTGGGGGGAAATGAGCAGTTCTTC.

The chain combines TRBV7-2 with TRBJ2-7; no clear D. Germline loops: CDR1 SGHTA, CDR2 FQGNSA. The CDR3 is 13 residues long. The V gene lost 7 bases and the J gene lost 5 bases, with 15 bases spanning the gap. The CDR3 protein is CASTQRAAHEQYF. The CDR3 DNA follows: TGTGCCAGCACCCAGAGAGCAGCCCACGAGCAGTACTTC.

In this sample, this clonotype turned up a few times. The chain uses TRBV20-1 and TRBJ2-5, with TRBD1 identical over 8 bases. This CDR3 contains 14 residues. V lost 2 bases to trimming and J lost 11 bases; unmatched junction nucleotides: 13. CDR1 and CDR2 from the germline V gene are DFQATT and SNEGSKA (reference sequence). The CDR3: CSARRQGTINEQYF. The CDR3 nucleotides are TGCAGTGCTAGAAGACAGGGGACAATCAATGAGCAGTACTTC.

This clonotype appeared a single time. This chain uses TRBV30 with TRBJ1-5; TRBD1 matches at 7 bases. Unmatched junction bases numbered 8, after V lost 2 bases and J lost 4 bases. The CDR3 covers 15 residues. Looked up from germline, CDR1 is GTSNPN and CDR2 is SVGIG (reference sequence). CDR3 in amino acids: CAWSPLRQGNQPQHF. The DNA for the CDR3 is TGTGCCTGGAGTCCCCTACGACAGGGAAATCAGCCCCAGCATTTT.

This rearrangement joins TRBV6-6 to TRBJ2-3; tentatively, D is TRBD1 (6 bases). V lost 5 bases and J lost 3, with 12 bases in between. The CDR3 has 14 residues. Germline V lookup: CDR1 MNHNY, CDR2 SVGAGI (reference sequence). The CDR3 here is CASSTQQGTDTQYF. The CDR3 region has the DNA TGTGCCAGCAGTACCCAACAGGGTACAGATACGCAGTATTTT.

The V and J genes are TRBV12-3 or TRBV12-4 and TRBJ2-3, with D maybe TRBD2 (6 bases). Trimming cost V 11 bases and J 13 bases, with 25 bases left between them. CDR3 length: 13 amino acids. The CDR3 reads CASGRGSTDAEYF. CDR3 in DNA: TGTGCCTCCGGGCGGGGAAGCACAGATGCGGAGTATTTT.

This clonotype was counted only a few times. This sequence joins TRBV12-3 or TRBV12-4 and TRBJ2-5; 9 bases are shared with TRBD2. The ends lost 6 bases at V and 11 bases at J; junction bases unmatched: 16. This CDR3 region has 15 residues. CDR3 sequence: CASSQTSGVYNEQYF. CDR3 DNA sequence: TGTGCCAGCAGCCAGACTAGCGGAGTCTACAATGAGCAGTACTTC.

This clonotype appeared once. This chain connects TRBV10-3 to TRBJ2-5, with D tentatively TRBD2 (7 bases). Trimming removed 6 bases at V and 11 bases at J, with 19 bases between. Germline V gene lookup returns CDR1 ENHRY and CDR2 SYGVKD. CDR3 length equals 13 residues. CDR3 nucleotide sequence: TGTGCCATCAGCCCGACAGGTGTGCGGGAGCAGTACTTC. Protein sequence: CAISPTGVREQYF.

This clonotype was detected only a few times. The chain links TRBV9 to TRBJ2-1; TRBD2 is a possible D gene (6 bases). Trimming left V 6 bases short and J 4 bases short, with 17 bases between. Germline V gene sequence: CDR1 SGDLS, CDR2 YYNGEE. The CDR3 consists of 15 residues. CDR3 protein: CASTRDSGIYNEQFF. DNA for the CDR3: TGTGCCAGCACGCGGGATAGCGGAATTTACAATGAGCAGTTCTTC.

Ten or more counts support this clonotype. The V call is TRBV12-3 or TRBV12-4, the J call TRBJ2-1, with D possibly matching TRBD1 (5 bases). The CDR3 covers 15 residues. Trimming left V 3 bases short and J 0 bases short, with 9 bases between. CDR3 residues: CASSFGRDSYNEQFF. Here the CDR3 DNA reads TGTGCCAGCAGTTTTGGCAGGGACTCCTACAATGAGCAGTTCTTC.

Concerning this clonotype: A junction boundary mismatches the germline segment, possibly from a read error. CDR3 region: CASGQPDRPTNEKLFF. CDR3 nucleotide sequence: TGCGCCAGCGGCCAGCCTGATAGGCCAACTAATGAAAAACTGTTTTTT. The chain carries TRBV4-1 and TRBJ1-4; D is uncertain. The CDR3 is 16 residues long. In germline, CDR1 is MGHRA, CDR2 YSYEKL.

This chain uses TRBV25-1 with TRBJ2-1; 9 nucleotides line up with TRBD1. This CDR3 comprises 17 residues. Germline CDR1 and CDR2: MGHDK and SYGVNS. The ends lost 1 base at V and 5 bases at J; junction bases unmatched: 9. CDR3 nucleotides: TGTGCCAGCAGTGAATTAGGCCGGGGGACAGGGCACAATGAGCAGTTCTTC. Translation gives CASSELGRGTGHNEQFF.

This clonotype came up a few times. This rearrangement joins TRBV6-1 to TRBJ2-1; no reliable D call. The CDR3 totals 13 residues. Trimming left V 5 bases short and J 10 bases short, with 15 bases between. From germline, CDR1 is MNHNS and CDR2 SASEGT. CDR3 protein: CASSPRMAGEQFF. CDR3 nucleotide sequence: TGTGCCAGCAGTCCGAGGATGGCTGGAGAGCAGTTCTTC.

The V gene is TRBV28, the J gene TRBJ2-3; D call uncertain. Germline CDR1 MDHEN, CDR2 SYDVKM. Trimming stripped 7 bases from V and 6 bases from J, with 11 bases between. The CDR3 extends over 12 amino acids. CDR3 sequence reads: CASTLVGDTQYF. CDR3 DNA sequence: TGTGCCAGCACCCTTGTGGGGGATACGCAGTATTTT.